This TCR beta chain appears in the sequencing data of a study of blood T cell repertoires in COVID-19. Across the whole study: From the United States, Italy and Spain came samples of acute and convalescent COVID-19.

V was shortened by 4 bases and J by 7 bases, with 24 bases between the two germline ends. There are 17 residues in the CDR3. Germline CDR1 and CDR2: SGDLS and YYNGEE. Profiled with immunoSEQ multiplex PCR; TCRdb holds only in-frame clones, not every one. This sample has about 200,000 clones, with more than 70% found just once. The receptor comes from a woman between 40 and 50 years old with acute COVID-19. The chain recombines TRBV9 with TRBJ2-4; TRBD1 might be the D (6 bases). Sequenced sample: PBMCs or T cells enriched from blood (not recorded which). This CDR3 reads CASSPSPRGRNVNIQYF. The CDR3 nucleotides are TGTGCCAGCAGCCCTTCGCCCAGGGGACGCAACGTCAACATTCAGTACTTC.